The present T cell receptor (beta chain) was sequenced within a study of beta chain features in type 1 diabetes (dated by TCRdb to the late 2010s). Regarding the study in general: Mean age, gender distribution, total cell number and subset yield did not differ between patients and healthy donors. A total of 90 million to 120 million sorted cells were examined across all samples, and a strong correlation was observed between cell number per subset and RNA yield. In the study, TCRB repertoires of sorted circulating CD4+ T cell subsets from recently diagnosed type 1 diabetes patients were compared with those of matched healthy donors. Regulatory and stem cell-like memory subsets were obtained from only 8 patients and roughly 8 healthy donors, while naive and central memory subsets were obtained from all 28 donors. Here is what the overall study found, with its caveats: Because cDNA was sequenced instead of genomic DNA, highly expressing activated cells could be over-represented, though the groups showed no difference in activation or CD3 levels. Naive, central memory and regulatory TCRB repertoires appeared to be more alike among patients than among healthy donors. Because small numbers of individuals were included in the HLA sub-analyses, any influence of HLA type on TCRB rearrangement was left unresolved. At VDJ recombination sites, type 1 diabetes patients had fewer insertions and more deleted nucleotides, which implies abnormalities in thymic rearrangement. A moderate but significant shortening of TCRB CDR3 length was observed in type 1 diabetes patients in all four CD4+ subsets. PCR might favor shorter templates, but patient and control samples were amplified and corrected together, so any skew would affect both groups equally.

As for this clone: Its recognized antigen is unknown. No base quality information exists; no much larger clone differs at one position.

The High Capacity cDNA Reverse Transcription Kit was used to reverse transcribe all of the isolated RNA, meaning that expressed TCRB transcripts were what got sequenced. Deep immunoSEQ sequencing was applied to naive, central memory and regulatory T cell samples, giving an average of about 3.6 million total reads per sample. Sorted cells were lysed in RLT buffer and RNA was extracted with DNase-treated RNeasy Micro or Mini kits, depending on cell number. Each cell subset was processed separately to prevent cross-contamination, with patient and healthy donor samples processed together. Using the immunoSEQ multiplex PCR, TCRB sequences were amplified from cDNA into 87-bp fragments spanning the CDR3 region. Amplicons were sequenced on the Illumina HiSeq platform. For the original study's pipeline: Synthetic template baselines were used to correct PCR bias computationally, reads within Hamming distance 2 were collapsed together, and singletons that could not be merged were discarded. Reads were aligned to IMGT to assign V, D and J genes, CDR3 length, and insertions or deletions at six rearrangement sites. Within each subset, clonotype counts were normalized to sorted cell number, after which true diversity and Gini coefficients were computed with the tcR R package. The overlap coefficient, calculated on TCRB nucleotide sequences, was used to measure repertoire sharing. This immuneACCESS table, as held by TCRdb, lists in-frame sequences with V and J called but not all clones. Of the missing ones, under half trace to an unresolved V gene in checked studies; the others have no known cause. V, J and clone size are those of that table, while D and trimming were read from the DNA. For this sample the table gives 130,000 or so clones, of which roughly 10% were detected only once. About 0.6% of the sample goes to the ten largest clones.

From each donor, a single peripheral blood sample of 100 to 150 mL on average was drawn into heparinised tubes. Using a panel that included CD45RO, CCR7, CD25, CD127, CD95 and CD27, naive, central memory, regulatory and stem cell-like memory CD4+ T cells were sorted on a BD FACSAria II. A purity above 95% was achieved for all sorted populations. Right away, PBMCs were isolated by Lymphoprep density gradient centrifugation and were stained directly, with no culture step. So that batch effects would be minimized, each experiment stained and sorted samples in pairs, pairing one healthy donor with one patient. The V end loses 2 bases and the J end loses 5 bases, and a stretch of 10 bases separates them. From its cysteine to its phenylalanine, the CDR3 spans 15 amino acids. The read is trimmed to its CDR3 DNA, 45 bases read in frame from base 1. Via the germline V gene, CDR1 is MNHNS and CDR2 SASEGT.

The sample was central memory CD4+ T cells from blood. The receptor's source is a woman between 40 and 55 years old in good health. The chain links TRBV6-1 with TRBJ1-6; TRBD1 is a possible D gene, resting on 5 matching bases. The CDR3 here reads CASSESGGDNSPLHF. The nucleotide sequence is given as TGTGCCAGCAGTGAAAGCGGAGGGGATAATTCACCCCTCCACTTT.